This T cell receptor (beta chain) was profiled in a study of T cell changes during pregnancy in multiple sclerosis. Libraries were prepared by immunoSEQ multiplex PCR; TCRdb keeps only in-frame clonotypes and omits some of them. The sample lists around 57,000 clones, over 80% seen once, with roughly 0.25% in the top ten. The CDR3 is made up of 16 amino acids. CDR1 is SGHRS, CDR2 YFSETQ, per germline. V lost 2 bases and J 3 bases, leaving 15 bases between the germline ends. The TCR originated in a female donor with multiple sclerosis, enrolled in a pregnancy study. The sample in question was CD4+ T cells from peripheral blood mononuclear cells, obtained in the third trimester of pregnancy. The chain joins TRBV5-1 to TRBJ2-1, with D maybe TRBD2 (6 bases). As DNA, the CDR3 is TGCGCCAGCAGCTTACGCCGGGACTCCCTCTACAATGAGCAGTTCTTC. This translates into CASSLRRDSLYNEQFF.